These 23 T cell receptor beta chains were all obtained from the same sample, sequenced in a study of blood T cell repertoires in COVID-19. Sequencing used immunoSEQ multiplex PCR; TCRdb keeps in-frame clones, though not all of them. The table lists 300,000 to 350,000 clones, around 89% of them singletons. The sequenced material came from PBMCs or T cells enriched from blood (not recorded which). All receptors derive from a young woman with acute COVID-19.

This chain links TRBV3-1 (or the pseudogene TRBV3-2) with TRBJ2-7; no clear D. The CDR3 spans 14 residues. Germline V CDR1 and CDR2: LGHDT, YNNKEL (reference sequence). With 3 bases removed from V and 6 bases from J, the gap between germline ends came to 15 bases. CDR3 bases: TGTGCCAGCAGCCACCCCAACACACCCCTCGAGCAGTACTTC. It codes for CASSHPNTPLEQYF.

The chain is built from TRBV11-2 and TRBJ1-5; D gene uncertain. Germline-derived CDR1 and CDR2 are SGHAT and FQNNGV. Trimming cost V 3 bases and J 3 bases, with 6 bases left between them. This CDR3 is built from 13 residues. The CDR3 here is CASSFADNQPQHF. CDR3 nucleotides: TGTGCCAGCAGCTTCGCAGACAATCAGCCCCAGCATTTT.

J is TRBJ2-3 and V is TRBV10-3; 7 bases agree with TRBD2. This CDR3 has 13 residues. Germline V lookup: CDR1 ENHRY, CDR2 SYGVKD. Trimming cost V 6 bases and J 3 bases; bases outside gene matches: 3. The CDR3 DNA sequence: TGTGCCATCAGGGAGCGGGAAACAGATACGCAGTATTTT. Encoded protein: CAIRERETDTQYF.

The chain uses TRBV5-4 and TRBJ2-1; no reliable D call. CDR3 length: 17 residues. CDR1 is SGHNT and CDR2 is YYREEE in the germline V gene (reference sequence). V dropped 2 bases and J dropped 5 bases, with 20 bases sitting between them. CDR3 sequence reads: CASSLKALVNLDNEQFF. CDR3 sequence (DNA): TGTGCCAGCAGCTTAAAAGCTCTAGTTAACTTGGACAATGAGCAGTTCTTC.

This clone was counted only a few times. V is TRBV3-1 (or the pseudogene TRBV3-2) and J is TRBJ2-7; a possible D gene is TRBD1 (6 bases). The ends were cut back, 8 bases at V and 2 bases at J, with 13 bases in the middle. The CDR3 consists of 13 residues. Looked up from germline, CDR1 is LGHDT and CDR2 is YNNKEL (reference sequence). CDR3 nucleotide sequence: TGTGCCAGCGGTCGACAGGAAACCTACGAGCAGTACTTC. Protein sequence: CASGRQETYEQYF.

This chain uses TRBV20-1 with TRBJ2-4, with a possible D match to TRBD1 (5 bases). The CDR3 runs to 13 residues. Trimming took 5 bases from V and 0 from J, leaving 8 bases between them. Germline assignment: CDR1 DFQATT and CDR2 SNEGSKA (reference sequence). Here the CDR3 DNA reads TGCAGTGCTGGTGGGGCAGCCAAAAACATTCAGTACTTC. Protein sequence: CSAGGAAKNIQYF.

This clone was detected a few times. The CDR3 sequence: CASPRPNEAFF. The CDR3 DNA is TGTGCCAGCCCTAGGCCCAATGAAGCTTTCTTT. V is TRBV2 and J is TRBJ1-1; no firm D call. Trimming stripped 8 bases from V and 7 bases from J, with 11 bases between. The CDR3 runs to 11 residues. Germline V CDR1 and CDR2: SNHLY, FYNNEI.

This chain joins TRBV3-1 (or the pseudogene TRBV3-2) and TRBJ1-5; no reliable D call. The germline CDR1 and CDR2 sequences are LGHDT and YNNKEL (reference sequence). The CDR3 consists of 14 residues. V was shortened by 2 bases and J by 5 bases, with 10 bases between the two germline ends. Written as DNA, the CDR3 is TGTGCCAGCAGCCAAATACCTTCAGATCAGCCCCAGCATTTT. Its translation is CASSQIPSDQPQHF.

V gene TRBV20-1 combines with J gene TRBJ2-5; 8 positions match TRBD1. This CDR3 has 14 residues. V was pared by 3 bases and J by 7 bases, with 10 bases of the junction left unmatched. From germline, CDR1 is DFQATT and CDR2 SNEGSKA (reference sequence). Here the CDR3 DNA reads TGCAGTGCTAGTGACAGGGGTGCAGCGTTGACCCAGTACTTC. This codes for CSASDRGAALTQYF.

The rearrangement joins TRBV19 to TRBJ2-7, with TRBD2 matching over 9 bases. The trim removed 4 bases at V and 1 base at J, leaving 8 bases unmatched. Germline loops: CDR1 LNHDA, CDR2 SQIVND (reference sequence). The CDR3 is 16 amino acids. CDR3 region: CASSSRLAGPSYEQYF. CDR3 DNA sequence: TGTGCCAGTAGTAGCCGCCTAGCGGGACCTTCCTACGAGCAGTACTTC.

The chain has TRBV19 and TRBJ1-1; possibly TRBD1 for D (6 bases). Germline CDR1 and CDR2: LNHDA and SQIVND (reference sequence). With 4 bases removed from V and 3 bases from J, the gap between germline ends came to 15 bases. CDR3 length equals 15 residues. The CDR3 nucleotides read TGTGCCAGTAGTAGGCTCAGGGGTCCGGACACTGAAGCTTTCTTT. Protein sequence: CASSRLRGPDTEAFF.

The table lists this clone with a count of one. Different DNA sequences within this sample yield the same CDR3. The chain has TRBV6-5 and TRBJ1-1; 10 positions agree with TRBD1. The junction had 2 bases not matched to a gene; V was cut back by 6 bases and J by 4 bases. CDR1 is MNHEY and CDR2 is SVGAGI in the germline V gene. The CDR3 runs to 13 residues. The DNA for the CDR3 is TGTGCCAGCAGGAGGGACAGGGGCACTGAAGCTTTCTTT. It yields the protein CASRRDRGTEAFF.

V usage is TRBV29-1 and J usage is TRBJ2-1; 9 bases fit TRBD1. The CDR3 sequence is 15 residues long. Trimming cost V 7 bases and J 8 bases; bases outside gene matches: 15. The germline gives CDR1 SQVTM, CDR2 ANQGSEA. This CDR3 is CSAWTGVGDSDEQFF. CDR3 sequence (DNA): TGCAGCGCCTGGACAGGGGTCGGCGATAGCGATGAGCAGTTCTTC.

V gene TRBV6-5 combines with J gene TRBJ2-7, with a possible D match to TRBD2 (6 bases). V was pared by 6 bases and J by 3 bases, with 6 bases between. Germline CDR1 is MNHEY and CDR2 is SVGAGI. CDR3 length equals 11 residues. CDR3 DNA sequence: TGTGCCAGCAGCGGGGGCTACGAGCAGTACTTC. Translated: CASSGGYEQYF.

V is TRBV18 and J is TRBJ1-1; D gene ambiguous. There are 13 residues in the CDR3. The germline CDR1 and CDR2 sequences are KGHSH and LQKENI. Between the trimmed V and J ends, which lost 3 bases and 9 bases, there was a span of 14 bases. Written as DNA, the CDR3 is TGTGCCAGCTCACCCCTCGAGGCCGAAAAAGCTTTCTTT. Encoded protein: CASSPLEAEKAFF.

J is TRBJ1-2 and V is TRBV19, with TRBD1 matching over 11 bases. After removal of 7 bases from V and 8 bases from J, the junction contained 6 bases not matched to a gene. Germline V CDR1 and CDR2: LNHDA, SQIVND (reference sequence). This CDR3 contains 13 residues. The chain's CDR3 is CASIPGTGGGYTF. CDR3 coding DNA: TGTGCCAGTATCCCCGGGACAGGGGGGGGCTACACCTTC.

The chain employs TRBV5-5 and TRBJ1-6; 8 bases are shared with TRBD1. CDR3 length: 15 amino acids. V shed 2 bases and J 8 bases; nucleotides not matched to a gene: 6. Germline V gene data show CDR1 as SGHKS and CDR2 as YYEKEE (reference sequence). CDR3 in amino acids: CASSLGTGVDSPLHF. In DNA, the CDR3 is TGTGCCAGCAGCTTAGGGACAGGTGTGGATTCACCCCTCCACTTT.

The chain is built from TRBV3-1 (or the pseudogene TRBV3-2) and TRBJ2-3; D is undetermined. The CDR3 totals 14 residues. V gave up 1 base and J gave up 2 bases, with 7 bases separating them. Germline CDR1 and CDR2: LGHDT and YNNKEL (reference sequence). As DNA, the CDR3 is TGTGCCAGCAGCCAAGCGGCGGTCACAGATACGCAGTATTTT. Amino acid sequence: CASSQAAVTDTQYF.

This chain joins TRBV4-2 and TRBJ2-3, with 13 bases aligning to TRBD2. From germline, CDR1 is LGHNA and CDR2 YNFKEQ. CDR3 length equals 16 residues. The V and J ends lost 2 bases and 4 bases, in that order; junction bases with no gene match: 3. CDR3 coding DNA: TGTGCCAGCAGCCAACCGGGACTAGCGGGACCAGATACGCAGTATTTT. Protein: CASSQPGLAGPDTQYF.

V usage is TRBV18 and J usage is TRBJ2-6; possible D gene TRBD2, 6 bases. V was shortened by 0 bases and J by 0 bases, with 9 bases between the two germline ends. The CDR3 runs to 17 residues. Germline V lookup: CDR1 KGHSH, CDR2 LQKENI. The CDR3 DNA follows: TGTGCCAGCTCACCACCGGGACTTTTCTCTGGGGCCAACGTCCTGACTTTC. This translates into CASSPPGLFSGANVLTF.

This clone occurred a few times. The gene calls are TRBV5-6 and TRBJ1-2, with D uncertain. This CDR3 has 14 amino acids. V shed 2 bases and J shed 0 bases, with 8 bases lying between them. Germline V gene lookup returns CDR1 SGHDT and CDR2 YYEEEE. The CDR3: CASSFGSANYGYTF. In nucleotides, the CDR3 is TGTGCCAGCAGCTTCGGGTCAGCTAACTATGGCTACACCTTC.

CDR3 nucleotides: TGCAGCGTTGGGCGGAACTCCTACGAGCAGTACTTC. It codes for CSVGRNSYEQYF. The rearrangement joins TRBV29-1 to TRBJ2-7; D is uncertain. Looked up from germline, CDR1 is SQVTM and CDR2 is ANQGSEA. The V gene lost 4 bases and the J gene lost 0 bases, with 7 bases spanning the gap. The CDR3 length is 12 residues.

The CDR3 spells CASSVEPGNRDEQFF. CDR3 DNA sequence: TGTGCCAGCAGCGTAGAACCAGGGAATAGGGATGAGCAGTTCTTC. The V call is TRBV9, the J call TRBJ2-1; D is perhaps TRBD1 (5 bases). The CDR3 length is 15 residues. V lost 0 bases and J 8 bases, leaving 15 bases between the germline ends. Germline V lookup: CDR1 SGDLS, CDR2 YYNGEE. The full variable domain, in which reference TRBV9 and TRBJ2-1 provide the parts outside the CDR3, is DSGVTQTPKHLITATGQRVTLRCSPRSGDLSVYWYQQSLDQGLQFLIQYYNGEERAKGNILERFSAQQFPDLHSELNLSSLELGDSALYFCASSVEPGNRDEQFFGPGTRLTVL.